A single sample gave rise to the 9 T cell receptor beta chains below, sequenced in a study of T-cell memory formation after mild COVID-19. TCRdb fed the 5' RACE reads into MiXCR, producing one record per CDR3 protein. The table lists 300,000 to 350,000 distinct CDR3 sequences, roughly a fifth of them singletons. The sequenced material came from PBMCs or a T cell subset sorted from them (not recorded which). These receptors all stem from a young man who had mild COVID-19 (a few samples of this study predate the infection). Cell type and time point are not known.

In DNA, the CDR3 is TGTGCCAGCAGCTATACGGGGCGGGCGGACACTGAAGCTTTCTTT. Protein: CASSYTGRADTEAFF. The rearrangement uses TRBV7-9 and TRBJ1-1, with D perhaps TRBD1 (5 bases). Germline lookup yields CDR1 SEHNR and CDR2 FQNEAQ (reference sequence). Deletions cut 4 bases from V and 3 bases from J, with 15 bases between. CDR3 length: 15 residues.

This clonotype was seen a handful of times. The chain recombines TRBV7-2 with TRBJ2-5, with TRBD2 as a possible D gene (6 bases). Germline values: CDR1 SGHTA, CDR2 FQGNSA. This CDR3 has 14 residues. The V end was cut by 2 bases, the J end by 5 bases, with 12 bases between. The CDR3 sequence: CASSLFAGRETQYF. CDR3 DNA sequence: TGTGCCAGCAGCTTATTTGCGGGGAGGGAGACCCAGTACTTC.

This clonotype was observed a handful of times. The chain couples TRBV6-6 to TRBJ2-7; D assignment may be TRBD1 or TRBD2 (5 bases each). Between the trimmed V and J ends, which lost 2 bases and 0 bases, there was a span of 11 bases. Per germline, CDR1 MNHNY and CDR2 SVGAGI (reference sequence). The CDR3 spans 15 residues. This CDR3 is CASSYPGRSSYEQYF. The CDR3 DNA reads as TGTGCCAGCAGTTACCCGGGACGGAGCTCCTACGAGCAGTACTTC.

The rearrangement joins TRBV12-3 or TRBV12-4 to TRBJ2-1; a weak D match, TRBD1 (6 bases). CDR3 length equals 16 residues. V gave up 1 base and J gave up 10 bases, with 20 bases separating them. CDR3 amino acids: CASSLVPGQRSGEQFF. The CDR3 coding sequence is TGTGCCAGCAGTTTAGTCCCGGGACAACGATCCGGGGAGCAGTTCTTC.

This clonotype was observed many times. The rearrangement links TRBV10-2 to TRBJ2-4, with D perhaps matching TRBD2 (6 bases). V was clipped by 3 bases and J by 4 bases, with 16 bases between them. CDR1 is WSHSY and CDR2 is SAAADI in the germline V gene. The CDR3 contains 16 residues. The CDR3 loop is CASSDTREVGKNIQYF. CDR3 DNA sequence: TGCGCCAGCAGTGATACCAGGGAGGTCGGTAAAAACATTCAGTACTTC.

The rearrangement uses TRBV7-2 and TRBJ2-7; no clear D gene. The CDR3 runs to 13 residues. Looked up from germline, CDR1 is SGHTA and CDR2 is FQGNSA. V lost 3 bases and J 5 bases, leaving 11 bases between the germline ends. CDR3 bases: TGTGCCAGCAGCTTTGTATCTCGGGACGAGCAGTACTTC. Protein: CASSFVSRDEQYF.

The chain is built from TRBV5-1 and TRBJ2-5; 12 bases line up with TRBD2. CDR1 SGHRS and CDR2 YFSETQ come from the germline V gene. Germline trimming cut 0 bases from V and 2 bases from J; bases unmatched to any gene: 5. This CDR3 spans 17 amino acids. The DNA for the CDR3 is TGCGCCAGCAGCTTGGAGGGCGGACTAGCGGGACAAGAGACCCAGTACTTC. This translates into CASSLEGGLAGQETQYF.

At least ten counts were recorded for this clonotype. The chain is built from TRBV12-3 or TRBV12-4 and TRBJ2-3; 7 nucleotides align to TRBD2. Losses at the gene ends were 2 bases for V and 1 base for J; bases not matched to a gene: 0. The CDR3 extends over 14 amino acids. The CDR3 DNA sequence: TGTGCCAGCAGTTTACGGGGGGGCACAGATACGCAGTATTTT. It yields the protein CASSLRGGTDTQYF.

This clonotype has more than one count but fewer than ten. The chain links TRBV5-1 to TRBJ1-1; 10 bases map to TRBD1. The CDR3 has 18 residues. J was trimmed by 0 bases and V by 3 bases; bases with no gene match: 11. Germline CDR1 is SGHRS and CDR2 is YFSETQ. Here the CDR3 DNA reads TGCGCCAGCAGCTCGTACCGGGACAGGGGCGCCCTGAACACTGAAGCTTTCTTT. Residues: CASSSYRDRGALNTEAFF.